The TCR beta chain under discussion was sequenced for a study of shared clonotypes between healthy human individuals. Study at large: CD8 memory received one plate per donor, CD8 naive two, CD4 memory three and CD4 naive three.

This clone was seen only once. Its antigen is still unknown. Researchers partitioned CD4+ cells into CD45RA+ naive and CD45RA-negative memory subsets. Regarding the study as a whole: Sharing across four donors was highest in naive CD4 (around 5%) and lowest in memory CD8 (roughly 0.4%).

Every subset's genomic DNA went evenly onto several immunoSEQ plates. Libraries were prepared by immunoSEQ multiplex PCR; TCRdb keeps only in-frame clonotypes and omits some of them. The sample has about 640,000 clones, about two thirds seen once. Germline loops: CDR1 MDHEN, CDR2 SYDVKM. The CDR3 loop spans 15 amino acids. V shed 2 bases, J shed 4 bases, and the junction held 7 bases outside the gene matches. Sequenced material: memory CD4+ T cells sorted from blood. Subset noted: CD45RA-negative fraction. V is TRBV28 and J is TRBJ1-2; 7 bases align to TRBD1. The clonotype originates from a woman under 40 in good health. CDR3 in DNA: TGTGCCAGCAGTTTAACGCAGGGGGTTATCTATGGCTACACCTTC. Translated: CASSLTQGVIYGYTF.